This T cell receptor beta chain emerged from a study of cytomegalovirus exposure and HLA in healthy donors. Findings and limits, study-wide: In a later analysis, TCR beta V- and J-gene trimming showed a link to a missense DCLRE1C variant. Reports described diagnosis of cytomegalovirus status by the classifier as highly specific and sensitive.

In regard to this clone: The antigen is unknown.

V trimming: 6 bases; J trimming: 10 bases; junction bases outside the gene matches: 11. Germline lookup yields CDR1 MNHEY and CDR2 SVGAGI. CDR3 length: 13 amino acids. The PCR contained 60 Vbeta and 13 Jbeta primers. TCRdb's copy holds only in-frame clones and misses some; the assay was immunoSEQ multiplex PCR. The sample holds around 85,000 clones; about 69% are singletons and the top ten take 4% to 5%. V usage is TRBV6-5 and J usage is TRBJ1-2, with 7 nucleotides matching TRBD1. Sequenced sample: PBMCs. This TCR derives from a man in his 60s in good health and CMV-seronegative. CDR3 sequence: CASSLDRDGVYTF. The CDR3 coding sequence is TGTGCCAGCAGCCTAGACAGGGATGGCGTCTACACCTTC.